This entry is about one T cell receptor beta chain. Its antigen is as yet unknown. Assay used: immunoSEQ multiplex PCR; TCRdb lists only in-frame clones, some missing. The sample holds approximately 2,000 clones, 81% seen once. The entry originates in a study of neoadjuvant nivolumab and ipilimumab in lung cancer. Study conclusions and caveats: From pretherapy to surgery, tumor richness and clonality rose with dual therapy.

Germline V CDR1 and CDR2: SQVTM, ANQGSEA. The CDR3 has 12 amino acids. V lost 3 bases and J 2 bases, leaving 8 bases between the germline ends. The origin of this receptor is an adult with non-small cell lung cancer. This chain connects TRBV29-1 to TRBJ2-7; D is uncertain. Sequencing was performed on tumor tissue, taken before neoadjuvant nivolumab, alone or with ipilimumab. CDR3 DNA sequence: TGCAGCGTTGACGGCAGGCCCTACGAGCAGTACTTC. Translating gives CSVDGRPYEQYF.